The entry below describes one TCR beta chain. Its target is unknown. CDR3 length equals 13 residues. The J segment lost 3 bases and the V segment lost 6 bases, leaving 4 bases of the junction unmatched. Germline CDR1 SGHTA, CDR2 FQGNSA. This record belongs to a study of blood T cells in healthy people across ages. Study-wide findings and caveats: Both naive CD4+ cell counts and diversity were greater in long-lived donors than in aged donors.

With a J-beta primer mix and a sample-barcoded 5' primer, a second PCR ran about 7 to 11 cycles. Every cDNA molecule bore a tag from a template-switch adaptor containing 12 random nucleotides. MiXCR, applied by TCRdb to the 5' RACE reads, yields one record per CDR3 protein. The table lists about 1 million distinct CDR3 sequences, over 35% of them singletons, with under 20% in the top ten. The donors, aged about 6 to 90, were healthy Caucasians from Russia. Per sample, extraction of total RNA gave at least 5.5 micrograms in every case. The TCR comes from a woman aged 55-69 years in good health. Sequencing used blood. This sequence joins TRBV7-2 and TRBJ2-5; TRBD2 agrees at 7 bases. The CDR3 DNA is TGTGCCAGCAGAGGCGGGAGTAAAGAGACCCAGTACTTC. Its translation: CASRGGSKETQYF.